Following are 3 T cell receptor beta chains from one sample sequenced in a study of blood T cell repertoires in COVID-19. Using immunoSEQ multiplex PCR, the repertoire was profiled, and TCRdb retains in-frame clones only, with some absent. The data show under 95,000 clones, approximately 88% seen once. The sample taken for sequencing was peripheral blood. The receptor source for this set is a woman between 45 and 65 years old with acute or convalescent COVID-19.

This chain connects TRBV3-1 (or the pseudogene TRBV3-2) to TRBJ1-3, with D possibly being TRBD1 (6 bases). In germline, CDR1 is LGHDT, CDR2 YNNKEL (reference sequence). Trimming removed 1 base at V and 4 bases at J, with 17 bases between. The CDR3 contains 17 residues. As DNA, the CDR3 is TGTGCCAGCAGCCAAGGAGGGGGTGGGGGATACGGAAACACCATATATTTT. The encoded protein is CASSQGGGGGYGNTIYF.

V gene TRBV4-1 combines with J gene TRBJ2-1, with D possibly TRBD2 on 6 matching bases. With 6 bases removed from V and 15 bases from J, the gap between germline ends came to 21 bases. The germline V gene encodes CDR1 MGHRA and CDR2 YSYEKL. CDR3 size: 13 residues. The CDR3 coding sequence is TGCGCCAGCAGGCACCCTGACGGGAGCCTTCCGTTCTTC. Residues: CASRHPDGSLPFF.

This clone was seen only a few times. The chain links TRBV24-1 to TRBJ1-1; D gene ambiguous. The V gene's germline CDR1 is KGHDR and CDR2 SFDVKD. V was cut by 5 bases and J by 2 bases, with 2 bases left in between. This CDR3 is 11 amino acids long. Written as DNA, the CDR3 is TGTGCCACCAGTGCAAACACTGAAGCTTTCTTT. Protein product: CATSANTEAFF.